What follows are 22 T cell receptor beta chains derived from one specimen sequenced in a study of lymphopenia after photon versus proton radiotherapy. The protocol was immunoSEQ multiplex PCR, while the TCRdb copy is restricted to in-frame clones and leaves out a portion. The sample includes about 45,000 clones, about 85% seen only once; the top ten take around 2%. Sequences were derived from peripheral blood, sampled from a patient treated with photon-based radiotherapy. The source is a middle-aged man with gastric cancer.

The gene calls are TRBV30 and TRBJ2-3, with TRBD2 matching over 8 bases. The CDR3 spans 14 residues. Germline CDR1 GTSNPN, CDR2 SVGIG (reference sequence). The V segment lost 8 bases and the J segment 2 bases; nucleotides outside the gene matches: 9. CDR3 loop: CAERRGDFTDTQYF. The CDR3 coding sequence is TGTGCCGAAAGGCGGGGGGATTTCACAGATACGCAGTATTTT.

The chain combines TRBV2 with TRBJ1-2; 7 bases agree with TRBD1. This CDR3 spans 14 amino acids. The V segment lost 5 bases and the J segment 4 bases; nucleotides outside the gene matches: 7. Germline V gene lookup returns CDR1 SNHLY and CDR2 FYNNEI. Here the CDR3 DNA reads TGTGCCAGCAGTTCAGGGGGTACGGGCTATGGCTACACCTTC. This sequence encodes CASSSGGTGYGYTF.

The chain combines TRBV27 with TRBJ1-6; 9 bases fit TRBD1. Germline CDR1 is MNHEY and CDR2 is SMNVEV (reference sequence). CDR3 length equals 16 residues. The V gene end was trimmed by 6 bases and the J gene end by 9 bases; junction bases not matched to a gene: 12. The CDR3 region has the DNA TGTGCCAGCAGCAGGATTGATGGGACAGGGAGTTCACCCCTCCACTTT. This translates into CASSRIDGTGSSPLHF.

The chain is built from TRBV29-1 and TRBJ1-4, with D tentatively TRBD1 (6 bases). The ends were cut back, 4 bases at V and 8 bases at J, with 17 bases in the middle. CDR1 is SQVTM and CDR2 is ANQGSEA in the germline V gene. The CDR3 has 14 residues. Here the CDR3 DNA reads TGCAGCGTTGGGAGGGACACGGATCAGGAAAAACTGTTTTTT. It yields the protein CSVGRDTDQEKLFF.

The chain recombines TRBV7-9 with TRBJ2-3; D is tentatively TRBD1 or TRBD2 (6 bases each). CDR3 size: 17 residues. V was pared by 5 bases and J by 4 bases, with 22 bases between. Looked up from germline, CDR1 is SEHNR and CDR2 is FQNEAQ (reference sequence). The DNA for the CDR3 is TGTGCCAGCAGCCAAAGGGGGGCTAGTATTTATCCAGATACGCAGTATTTT. It yields the protein CASSQRGASIYPDTQYF.

The chain recombines TRBV9 with TRBJ2-5; TRBD1 aligns across 7 bases. The J call could be wrong; TRBJ2-7 is a better fit for the DNA end. CDR1 and CDR2 from the germline V gene are SGDLS and YYNGEE. The CDR3 sequence is 14 residues long. The CDR3 DNA reads TGTGCCAGCAGCGTAACCCAACAGGGGTCCGAGCAGTACTTC. This sequence encodes CASSVTQQGSEQYF.

J is TRBJ2-5 and V is TRBV27; D might be TRBD1 or TRBD2, each matching 5 bases. The V gene's germline CDR1 is MNHEY and CDR2 SMNVEV (reference sequence). V was pared by 8 bases and J by 5 bases, with 15 bases between. The CDR3 has 13 residues. This chain's CDR3 is CASSSGGEETQYF. The CDR3 DNA is TGTGCCAGCTCCAGTGGGGGTGAGGAGACCCAGTACTTC.

V usage is TRBV18 and J usage is TRBJ2-2; 11 bases map to TRBD2. From germline, CDR1 is KGHSH and CDR2 LQKENI. This CDR3 has 16 residues. J lost 5 bases, V lost 6 bases, and 8 bases had no gene match. The CDR3 sequence is CASSPTSGGTTGELFF. For the CDR3, the DNA is TGTGCCAGCTCCCCTACTAGCGGGGGAACTACCGGGGAGCTGTTTTTT.

This clone was picked up a small number of times. J is TRBJ1-5 and V is TRBV19; tentatively, D is TRBD1 (5 bases). Between the trimmed V and J ends, which lost 7 bases and 2 bases, there was a span of 15 bases. Per germline, CDR1 LNHDA and CDR2 SQIVND (reference sequence). The CDR3 has 15 residues. The CDR3 DNA follows: TGTGCCAGTACCCACGGGGGAGTCGGCAATCAGCCCCAGCATTTT. Encoded protein: CASTHGGVGNQPQHF.

V and J are TRBV19 and TRBJ2-3, with a tentative D call TRBD2 (5 bases). V lost 0 bases, J lost 0 bases, and 10 bases lay in between. CDR3 length: 16 amino acids. Germline CDR1 and CDR2: LNHDA and SQIVND (reference sequence). The CDR3 loop reads CASSIDAGASTDTQYF. Written as DNA, the CDR3 is TGTGCCAGTAGTATAGATGCGGGTGCGAGCACAGATACGCAGTATTTT.

The J gene is TRBJ1-2, the V gene TRBV6-5; D unclear. Germline V CDR1 and CDR2: MNHEY, SVGAGI. V dropped 10 bases and J dropped 1 base, with 10 bases sitting between them. The length of the CDR3 is 12 residues. The DNA of the CDR3 is TGTGCCACCTACAGTTATAACTATGGCTACACCTTC. It yields the protein CATYSYNYGYTF.

The chain uses TRBV7-2 and TRBJ2-1; TRBD1 agrees at 7 bases. V was pared by 5 bases and J by 10 bases, with 11 bases of the junction left unmatched. The CDR3 is made up of 14 amino acids. Germline V lookup: CDR1 SGHTA, CDR2 FQGNSA. In DNA form, the CDR3 reads TGTGCCAGCAGCAACCGGGACAGAATTTTGGAGCAGTTCTTC. Translating gives CASSNRDRILEQFF.

The chain's CDR3 is CASRSGSGNQPQHF. The DNA for the CDR3 is TGTGCCAGCAGATCCGGGAGTGGCAATCAGCCCCAGCATTTT. V is TRBV6-1 and J is TRBJ1-5; D is uncertain. The CDR3 runs 14 residues. Trimming took 6 bases from V and 2 from J, leaving 11 bases between them. Germline CDR1 reads MNHNS; CDR2 reads SASEGT.

J is TRBJ2-7 and V is TRBV10-3, with D possibly being TRBD2 (6 bases). The length of the CDR3 is 12 residues. V lost 9 bases and J 0 bases, leaving 9 bases between the germline ends. Germline loops: CDR1 ENHRY, CDR2 SYGVKD. DNA for the CDR3: TGTGCCATTATGACTAGCTCCTACGAGCAGTACTTC. It translates to CAIMTSSYEQYF.

The chain carries TRBV5-1 and TRBJ2-3; no clear D gene. Germline-derived CDR1 and CDR2 are SGHRS and YFSETQ. V lost 2 bases and J lost 0, with 7 bases in between. There are 14 residues in the CDR3. DNA of the CDR3: TGCGCCAGCAGCTTAGACACTAGCACAGATACGCAGTATTTT. Translating it yields CASSLDTSTDTQYF.

This rearrangement joins TRBV30 to TRBJ1-2; the match to TRBD1 covers 9 bases. Losses at the gene ends were 7 bases for V and 7 bases for J; bases not matched to a gene: 10. Germline V CDR1 and CDR2: GTSNPN, SVGIG (reference sequence). This CDR3 contains 13 residues. CDR3 coding DNA: TGTGCCTCCCCCGGGACAGGGCCTTCTGGCTACACCTTC. Translated: CASPGTGPSGYTF.

As for this clone: The same CDR3 arises from other DNA sequences in this sample as well. This sequence joins TRBV19 and TRBJ1-2, with D maybe TRBD1 (6 bases). This CDR3 has 12 residues. From germline, CDR1 is LNHDA and CDR2 SQIVND (reference sequence). V lost 7 bases and J 4 bases, leaving 10 bases between the germline ends. CDR3 DNA: TGTGCCAGTAACAGGGACGGCTATGGCTACACCTTC. Translating gives CASNRDGYGYTF. Combining the CDR3 with reference TRBV19 and TRBJ1-2 gives the whole variable domain DGGITQSPKYLFRKEGQNVTLSCEQNLNHDAMYWYRQDPGQGLRLIYYSQIVNDFQKGDIAEGYSVSREKKESFPLTVTSAQKNPTAFYLCASNRDGYGYTFGSGTRLTVV.

This clone was recorded a few times. This rearrangement joins TRBV21-1 to TRBJ2-3; TRBD2, the table's D call, was not compared with the DNA. TRBV21-1 is a documented pseudogene. This CDR3 has 17 residues. The CDR3 protein is CASSTPGTGKRTDTQYF. In DNA form, the CDR3 reads TGTGCCAGCAGCACCCCCGGAACCGGGAAGAGGACAGATACGCAGTATTTT.

V usage is TRBV19 and J usage is TRBJ1-1, with 7 positions matching TRBD1. Trimming took 0 bases from V and 5 from J; bases not matched to a gene: 3. This CDR3 is 14 amino acids long. Germline CDR1 is LNHDA and CDR2 is SQIVND (reference sequence). Here the CDR3 DNA reads TGTGCCAGTAGTATAGATCTACAGGGGACTGAAGCTTTCTTT. It encodes CASSIDLQGTEAFF.

The rearrangement links TRBV6-1 to TRBJ1-2; D gene ambiguous. The germline V gene has CDR1 MNHNS and CDR2 SASEGT. The V and J ends lost 3 bases and 0 bases respectively, with 11 bases between them. This CDR3 has 15 amino acids. The CDR3: CASSDGPIPNYGYTF. The CDR3 region has the DNA TGTGCCAGCAGTGACGGGCCGATTCCTAACTATGGCTACACCTTC.

V and J are TRBV10-3 and TRBJ1-2; D ambiguous. V was shortened by 3 bases and J by 4 bases, with 18 bases between the two germline ends. The CDR3 covers 16 residues. The germline V gene has CDR1 ENHRY and CDR2 SYGVKD. CDR3 bases: TGTGCCATCAGTGAAGGAGGGCAGGATTATAGCTATGGCTACACCTTC. Amino acids: CAISEGGQDYSYGYTF.

The CDR3 spells CASSQRVGFTAQYF. The CDR3 nucleotides read TGTGCCAGCAGCCAGCGTGTGGGTTTTACAGCGCAGTATTTT. The chain combines TRBV14 with TRBJ2-3, with no clear D. Trimming cost V 3 bases and J 10 bases, with 17 bases left between them. The germline gives CDR1 SGHDN, CDR2 FVKESK. The CDR3 has 14 amino acids.